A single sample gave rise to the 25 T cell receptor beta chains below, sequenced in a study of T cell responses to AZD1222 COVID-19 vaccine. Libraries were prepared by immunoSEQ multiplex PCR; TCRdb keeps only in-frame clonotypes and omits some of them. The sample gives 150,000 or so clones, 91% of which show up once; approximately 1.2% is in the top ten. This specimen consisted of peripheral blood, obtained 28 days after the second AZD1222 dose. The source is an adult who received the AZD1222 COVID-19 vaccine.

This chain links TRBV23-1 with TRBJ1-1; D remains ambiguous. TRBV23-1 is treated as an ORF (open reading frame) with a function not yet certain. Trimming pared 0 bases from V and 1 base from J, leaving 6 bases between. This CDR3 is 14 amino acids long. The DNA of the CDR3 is TGCGCCAGCAGTCAATCAGCCAAGAACACTGAAGCTTTCTTT. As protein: CASSQSAKNTEAFF.

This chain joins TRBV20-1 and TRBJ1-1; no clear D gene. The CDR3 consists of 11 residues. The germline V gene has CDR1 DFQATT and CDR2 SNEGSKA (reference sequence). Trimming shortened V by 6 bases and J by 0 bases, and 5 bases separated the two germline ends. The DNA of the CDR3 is TGCAGTGCGGCCATGAACACTGAAGCTTTCTTT. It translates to CSAAMNTEAFF.

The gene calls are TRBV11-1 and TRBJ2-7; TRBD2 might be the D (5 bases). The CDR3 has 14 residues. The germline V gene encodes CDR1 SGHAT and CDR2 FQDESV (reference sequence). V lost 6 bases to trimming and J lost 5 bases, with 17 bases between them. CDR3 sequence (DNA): TGTGCCAGCAGTCTTTCCCCGGGGATCGACGAGCAGTACTTC. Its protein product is CASSLSPGIDEQYF.

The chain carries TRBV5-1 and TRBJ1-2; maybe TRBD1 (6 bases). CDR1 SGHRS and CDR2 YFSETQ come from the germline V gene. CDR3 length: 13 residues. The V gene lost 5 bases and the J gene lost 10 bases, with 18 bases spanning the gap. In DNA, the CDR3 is TGCGCCAGCAGGTTCGACAGGCAAAGGGCCTACACCTTC. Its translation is CASRFDRQRAYTF.

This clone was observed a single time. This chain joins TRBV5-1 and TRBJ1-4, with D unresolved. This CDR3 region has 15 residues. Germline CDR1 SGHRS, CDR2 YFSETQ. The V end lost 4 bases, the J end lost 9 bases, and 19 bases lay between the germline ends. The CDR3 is CASSPGAVGVKKLFF. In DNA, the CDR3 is TGCGCCAGCAGCCCCGGCGCTGTGGGCGTGAAAAAACTGTTTTTT.

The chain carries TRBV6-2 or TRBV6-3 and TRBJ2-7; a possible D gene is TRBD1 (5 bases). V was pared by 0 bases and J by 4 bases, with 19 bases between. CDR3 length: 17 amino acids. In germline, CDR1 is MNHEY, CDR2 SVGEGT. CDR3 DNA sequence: TGTGCCAGCAGTTACTCAGACAGAGAACAGAGACGGTACGAGCAGTACTTC. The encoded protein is CASSYSDREQRRYEQYF.

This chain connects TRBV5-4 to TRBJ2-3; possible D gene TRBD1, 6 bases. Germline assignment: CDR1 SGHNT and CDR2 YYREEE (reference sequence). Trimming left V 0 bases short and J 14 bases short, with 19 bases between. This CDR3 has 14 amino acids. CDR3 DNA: TGTGCCAGCAGCTTGGTCCCGAGCAGGGGTGGGTGGTATTTT. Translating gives CASSLVPSRGGWYF.

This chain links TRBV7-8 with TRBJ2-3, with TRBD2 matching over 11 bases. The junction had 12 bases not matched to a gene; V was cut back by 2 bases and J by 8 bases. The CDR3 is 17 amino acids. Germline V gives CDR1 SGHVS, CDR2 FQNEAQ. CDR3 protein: CASSLPLSSGGLGTQYF. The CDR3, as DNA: TGTGCCAGCAGCTTACCATTGTCTAGCGGGGGGTTGGGTACGCAGTATTTT.

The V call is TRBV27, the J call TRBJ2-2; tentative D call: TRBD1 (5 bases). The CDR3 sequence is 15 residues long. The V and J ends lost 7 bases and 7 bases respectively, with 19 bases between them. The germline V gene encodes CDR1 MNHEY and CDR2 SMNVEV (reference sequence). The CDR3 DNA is TGTGCCAGCACCTCGGTACAGGCAATGATCGGGGAGCTGTTTTTT. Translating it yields CASTSVQAMIGELFF.

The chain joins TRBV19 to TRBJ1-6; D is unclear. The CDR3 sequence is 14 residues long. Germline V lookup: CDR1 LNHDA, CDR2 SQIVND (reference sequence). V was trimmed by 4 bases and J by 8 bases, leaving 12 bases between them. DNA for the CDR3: TGTGCCAGTAGTACCCAGGTACTTCATTCACCCCTCCACTTT. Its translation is CASSTQVLHSPLHF.

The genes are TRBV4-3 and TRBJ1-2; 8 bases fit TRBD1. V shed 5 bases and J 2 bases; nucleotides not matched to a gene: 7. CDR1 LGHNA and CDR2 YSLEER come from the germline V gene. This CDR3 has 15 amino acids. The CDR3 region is CASSTHRGGNYGYTF. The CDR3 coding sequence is TGCGCCAGCAGCACTCACAGGGGGGGGAACTATGGCTACACCTTC.

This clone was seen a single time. The CDR3 bases are TGTGCCAGTAACCCAGCGGGAGGGGGAGAGCAGTACTTC. Translated: CASNPAGGGEQYF. V usage is TRBV19 and J usage is TRBJ2-7, with 10 bases that match TRBD2. CDR1 and CDR2 from the germline V gene are LNHDA and SQIVND (reference sequence). The CDR3 spans 13 residues. Losses at the gene ends were 7 bases for V and 7 bases for J; bases not matched to a gene: 7.

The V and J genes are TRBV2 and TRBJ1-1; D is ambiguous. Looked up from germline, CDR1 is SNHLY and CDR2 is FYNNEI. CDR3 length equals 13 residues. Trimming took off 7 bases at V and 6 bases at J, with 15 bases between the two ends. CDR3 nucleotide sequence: TGTGCCAGCAACGTTGAAGAGGTCGCTGAAGCTTTCTTT. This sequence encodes CASNVEEVAEAFF.

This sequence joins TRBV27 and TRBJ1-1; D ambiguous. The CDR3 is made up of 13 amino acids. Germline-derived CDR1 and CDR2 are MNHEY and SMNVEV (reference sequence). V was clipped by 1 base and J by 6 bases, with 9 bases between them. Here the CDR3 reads CASSLLRDSEAFF. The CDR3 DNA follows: TGTGCCAGCAGTTTATTGCGGGATTCTGAAGCTTTCTTT.

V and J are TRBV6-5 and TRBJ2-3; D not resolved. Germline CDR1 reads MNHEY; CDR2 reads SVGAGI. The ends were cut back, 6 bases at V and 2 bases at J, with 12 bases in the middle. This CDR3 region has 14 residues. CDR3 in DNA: TGTGCCAGCAGGAGGACGAGAATCACAGATACGCAGTATTTT. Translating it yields CASRRTRITDTQYF.

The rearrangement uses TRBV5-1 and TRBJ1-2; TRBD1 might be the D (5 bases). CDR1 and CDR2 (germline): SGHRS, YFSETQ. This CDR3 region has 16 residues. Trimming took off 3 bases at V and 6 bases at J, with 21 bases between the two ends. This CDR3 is CASSSPGTPTGDGYTF. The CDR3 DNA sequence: TGCGCCAGCAGCTCCCCCGGGACCCCGACCGGGGATGGCTACACCTTC.

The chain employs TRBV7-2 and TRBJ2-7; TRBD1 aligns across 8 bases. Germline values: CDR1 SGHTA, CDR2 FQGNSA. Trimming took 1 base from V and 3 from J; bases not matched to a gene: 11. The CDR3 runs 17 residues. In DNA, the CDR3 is TGTGCCAGCAGCTTAGTCACCAGGGGGCGCGTCAACTACGAGCAGTACTTC. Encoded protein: CASSLVTRGRVNYEQYF. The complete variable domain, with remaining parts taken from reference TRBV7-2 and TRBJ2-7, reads GAGVSQSPSNKVTEKGKDVELRCDPISGHTALYWYRQSLGQGLEFLIYFQGNSAPDKSGLPSDRFSAERTGGSVSTLTIQRTQQEDSAVYLCASSLVTRGRVNYEQYFGPGTRLTVT.

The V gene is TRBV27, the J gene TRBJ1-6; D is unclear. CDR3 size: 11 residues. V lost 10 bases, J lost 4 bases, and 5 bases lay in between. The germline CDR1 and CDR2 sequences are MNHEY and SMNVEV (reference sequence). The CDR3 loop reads CAIGYNSPLHF. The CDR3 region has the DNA TGTGCCATTGGGTATAATTCACCCCTCCACTTT.

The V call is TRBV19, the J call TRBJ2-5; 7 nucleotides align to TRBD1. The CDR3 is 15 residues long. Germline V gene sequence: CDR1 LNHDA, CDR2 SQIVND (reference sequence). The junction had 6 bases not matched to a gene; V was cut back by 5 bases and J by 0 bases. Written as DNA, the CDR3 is TGTGCCAGTAGTGCGACAGGGAAAAACCAAGAGACCCAGTACTTC. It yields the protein CASSATGKNQETQYF.

The CDR3 is CASSPGGAYEQYF. For the CDR3, the DNA is TGTGCCAGCAGCCCTGGGGGGGCCTACGAGCAGTACTTC. This chain joins TRBV7-9 and TRBJ2-7, with 7 positions matching TRBD2. V shed 5 bases, J shed 2 bases, and the junction held 3 bases outside the gene matches. CDR3 length: 13 amino acids. The V gene's germline CDR1 is SEHNR and CDR2 FQNEAQ (reference sequence).

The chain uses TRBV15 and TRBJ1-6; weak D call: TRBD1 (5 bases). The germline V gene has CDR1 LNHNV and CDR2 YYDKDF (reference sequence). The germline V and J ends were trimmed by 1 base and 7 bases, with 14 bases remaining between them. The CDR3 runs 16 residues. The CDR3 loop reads CATSRATGTGNSPLHF. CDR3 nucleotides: TGTGCCACCAGCAGAGCCACCGGGACCGGAAATTCACCCCTCCACTTT. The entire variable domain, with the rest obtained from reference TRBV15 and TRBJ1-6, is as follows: DAMVIQNPRYQVTQFGKPVTLSCSQTLNHNVMYWYQQKSSQAPKLLFHYYDKDFNNEADTPDNFQSRRPNTSFCFLDIRSPGLGDTAMYLCATSRATGTGNSPLHFGNGTRLTVT.

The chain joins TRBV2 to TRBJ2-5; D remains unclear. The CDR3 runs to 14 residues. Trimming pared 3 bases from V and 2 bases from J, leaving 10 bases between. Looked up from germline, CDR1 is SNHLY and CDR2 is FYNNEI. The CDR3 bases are TGTGCCAGCAGTGACAGGCTACTACAAGAGACCCAGTACTTC. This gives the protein CASSDRLLQETQYF.

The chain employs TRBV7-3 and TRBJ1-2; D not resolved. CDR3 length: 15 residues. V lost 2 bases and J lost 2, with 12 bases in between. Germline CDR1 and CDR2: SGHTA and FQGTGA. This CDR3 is CASSLLPGENYGYTF. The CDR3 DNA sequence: TGTGCCAGCAGCTTACTCCCAGGAGAGAACTATGGCTACACCTTC. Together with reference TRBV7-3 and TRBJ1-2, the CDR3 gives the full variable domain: GAGVSQTPSNKVTEKGKYVELRCDPISGHTALYWYRQSLGQGPEFLIYFQGTGAADDSGLPNDRFFAVRPEGSVSTLKIQRTERGDSAVYLCASSLLPGENYGYTFGSGTRLTVV.

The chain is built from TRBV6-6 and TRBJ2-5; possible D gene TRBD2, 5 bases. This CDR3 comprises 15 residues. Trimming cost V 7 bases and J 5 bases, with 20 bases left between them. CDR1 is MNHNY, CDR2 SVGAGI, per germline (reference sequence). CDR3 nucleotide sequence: TGTGCCAGCACTCCAGGCAGCGGCCCACGTGAGACCCAGTACTTC. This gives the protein CASTPGSGPRETQYF.

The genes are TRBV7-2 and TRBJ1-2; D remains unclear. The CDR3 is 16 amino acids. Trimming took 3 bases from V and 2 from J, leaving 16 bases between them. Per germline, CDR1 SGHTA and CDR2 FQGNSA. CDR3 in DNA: TGTGCCAGCAGCTTCCAAAATAGGGTAACCAACTATGGCTACACCTTC. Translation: CASSFQNRVTNYGYTF. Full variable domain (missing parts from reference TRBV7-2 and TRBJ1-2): GAGVSQSPSNKVTEKGKDVELRCDPISGHTALYWYRQSLGQGLEFLIYFQGNSAPDKSGLPSDRFSAERTGGSVSTLTIQRTQQEDSAVYLCASSFQNRVTNYGYTFGSGTRLTVV.